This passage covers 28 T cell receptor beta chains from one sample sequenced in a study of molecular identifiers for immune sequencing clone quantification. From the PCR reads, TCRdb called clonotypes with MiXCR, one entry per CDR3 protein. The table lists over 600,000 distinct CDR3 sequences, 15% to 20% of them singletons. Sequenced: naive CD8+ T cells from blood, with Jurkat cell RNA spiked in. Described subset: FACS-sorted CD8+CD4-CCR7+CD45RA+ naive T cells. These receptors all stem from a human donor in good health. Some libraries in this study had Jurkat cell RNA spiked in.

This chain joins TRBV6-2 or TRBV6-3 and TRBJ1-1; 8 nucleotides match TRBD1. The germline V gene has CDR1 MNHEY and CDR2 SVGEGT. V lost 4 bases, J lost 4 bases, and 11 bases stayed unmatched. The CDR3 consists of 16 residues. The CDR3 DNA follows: TGTGCCAGCAGTTCCTGGGACAGGTTTTTAGGCACTGAAGCTTTCTTT. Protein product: CASSSWDRFLGTEAFF.

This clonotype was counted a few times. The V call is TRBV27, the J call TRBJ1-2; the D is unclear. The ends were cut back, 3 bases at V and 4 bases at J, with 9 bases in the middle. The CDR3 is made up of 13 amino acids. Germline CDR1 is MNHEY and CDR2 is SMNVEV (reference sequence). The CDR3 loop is CASSFGRSYGYTF. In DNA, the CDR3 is TGTGCCAGCAGTTTCGGACGGAGCTATGGCTACACCTTC.

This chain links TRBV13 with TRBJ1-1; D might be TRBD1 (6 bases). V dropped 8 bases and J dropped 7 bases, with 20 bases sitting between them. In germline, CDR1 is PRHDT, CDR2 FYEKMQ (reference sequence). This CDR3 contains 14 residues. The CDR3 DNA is TGTGCCAGCTCCTTCGGGGGGGCGCATTTTGAAGCTTTCTTT. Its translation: CASSFGGAHFEAFF.

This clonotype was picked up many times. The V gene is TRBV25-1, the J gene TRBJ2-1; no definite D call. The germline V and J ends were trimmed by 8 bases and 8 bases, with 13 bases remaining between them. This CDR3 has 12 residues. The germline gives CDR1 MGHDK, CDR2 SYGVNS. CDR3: CASQASFHEQFF. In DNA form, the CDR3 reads TGTGCCAGCCAAGCTAGTTTCCATGAGCAGTTCTTC.

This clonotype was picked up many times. CDR3 sequence (DNA): TGTGCCTGGGGGACACCATACGAGCAGTACTTC. This sequence encodes CAWGTPYEQYF. The chain combines TRBV30 with TRBJ2-7; tentatively, D is TRBD1 (6 bases). CDR1 and CDR2 (germline): GTSNPN, SVGIG (reference sequence). The CDR3 sequence is 11 residues long. The V end was cut by 5 bases, the J end by 4 bases, with 9 bases between.

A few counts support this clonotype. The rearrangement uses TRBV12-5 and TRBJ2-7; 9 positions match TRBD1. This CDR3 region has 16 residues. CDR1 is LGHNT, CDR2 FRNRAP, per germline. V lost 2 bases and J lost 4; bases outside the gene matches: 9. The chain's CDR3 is CASGLFVGTGLYEQYF. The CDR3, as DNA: TGTGCTAGTGGTTTGTTTGTCGGGACAGGGCTTTACGAGCAGTACTTC.

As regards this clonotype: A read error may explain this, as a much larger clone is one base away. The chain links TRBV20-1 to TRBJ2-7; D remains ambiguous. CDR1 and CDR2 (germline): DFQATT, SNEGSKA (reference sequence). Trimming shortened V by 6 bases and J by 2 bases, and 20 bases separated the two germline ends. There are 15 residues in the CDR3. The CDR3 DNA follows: TGCAGTGCCCGATGGGGTATAGTCCTCCCCTACGAGCAGTACTTC. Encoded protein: CSARWGIVLPYEQYF.

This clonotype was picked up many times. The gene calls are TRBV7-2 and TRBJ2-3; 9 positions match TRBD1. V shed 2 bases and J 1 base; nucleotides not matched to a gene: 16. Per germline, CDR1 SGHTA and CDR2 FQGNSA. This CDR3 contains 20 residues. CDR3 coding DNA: TGTGCCAGCAGCTTACGTCCGGGACAGGGTTTAGAGTGGGGCACAGATACGCAGTATTTT. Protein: CASSLRPGQGLEWGTDTQYF.

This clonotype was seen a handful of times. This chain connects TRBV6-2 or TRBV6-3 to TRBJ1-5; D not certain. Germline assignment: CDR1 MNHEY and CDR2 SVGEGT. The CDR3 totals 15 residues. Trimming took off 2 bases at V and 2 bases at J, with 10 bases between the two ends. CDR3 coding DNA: TGTGCCAGCAGTTACGTTTCAGTGGGCAATCAGCCCCAGCATTTT. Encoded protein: CASSYVSVGNQPQHF.

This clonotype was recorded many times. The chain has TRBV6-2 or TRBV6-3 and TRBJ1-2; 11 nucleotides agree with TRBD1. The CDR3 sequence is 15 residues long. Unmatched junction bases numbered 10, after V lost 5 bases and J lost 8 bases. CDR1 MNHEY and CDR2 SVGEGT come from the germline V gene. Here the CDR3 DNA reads TGTGCCAGCAGTGCCTCCGGACAGGGGGCGGAGGGCTACACCTTC. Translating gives CASSASGQGAEGYTF.

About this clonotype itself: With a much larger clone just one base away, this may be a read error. CDR3 residues: CASRTGTAIHTDTQYF. The CDR3 DNA reads TGTGCCAGCAGGACCGGGACGGCAATTCACACAGATACGCAGTATTTT. The chain combines TRBV6-2 or TRBV6-3 with TRBJ2-3, with D possibly being TRBD1 or TRBD2 (5 bases each). Trimming pared 6 bases from V and 2 bases from J, leaving 18 bases between. CDR1 is MNHEY and CDR2 is SVGEGT in the germline V gene. The CDR3 contains 16 residues.

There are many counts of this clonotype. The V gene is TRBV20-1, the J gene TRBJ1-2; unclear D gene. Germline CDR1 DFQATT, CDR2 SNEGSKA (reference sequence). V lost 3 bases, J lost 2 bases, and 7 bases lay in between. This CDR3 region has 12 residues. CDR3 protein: CSASWENYGYTF. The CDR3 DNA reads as TGCAGTGCTAGTTGGGAGAACTATGGCTACACCTTC.

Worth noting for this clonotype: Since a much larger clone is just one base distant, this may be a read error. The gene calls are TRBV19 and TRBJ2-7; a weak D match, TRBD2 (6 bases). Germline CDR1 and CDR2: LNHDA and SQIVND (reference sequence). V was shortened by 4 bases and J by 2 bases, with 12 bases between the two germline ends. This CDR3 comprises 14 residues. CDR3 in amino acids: CASSTGVSAYEQYF. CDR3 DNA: TGTGCCAGTAGTACGGGGGTATCGGCCTACGAGCAGTACTTC.

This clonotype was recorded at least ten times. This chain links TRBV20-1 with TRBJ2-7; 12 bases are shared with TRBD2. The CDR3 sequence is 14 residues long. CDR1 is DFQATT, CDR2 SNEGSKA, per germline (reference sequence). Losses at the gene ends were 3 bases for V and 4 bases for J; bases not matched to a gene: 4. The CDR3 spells CSASWLAGGYEQYF. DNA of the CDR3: TGCAGTGCTAGTTGGCTAGCGGGAGGGTACGAGCAGTACTTC.

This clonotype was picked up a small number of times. Written as DNA, the CDR3 is TGCGCCAGCAGCCATAACTCTGGAAACACCATATATTTT. Residues: CASSHNSGNTIYF. The chain employs TRBV4-3 and TRBJ1-3; D is ambiguous. Trimming took off 3 bases at V and 0 bases at J, with 3 bases between the two ends. This CDR3 contains 13 residues. Germline CDR1 is LGHNA and CDR2 is YSLEER.

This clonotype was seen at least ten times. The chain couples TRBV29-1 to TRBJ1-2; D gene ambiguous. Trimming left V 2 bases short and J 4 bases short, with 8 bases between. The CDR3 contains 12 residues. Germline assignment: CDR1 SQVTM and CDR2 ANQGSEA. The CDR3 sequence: CSVELYSYGYTF. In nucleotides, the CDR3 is TGCAGCGTTGAATTGTATTCCTATGGCTACACCTTC.

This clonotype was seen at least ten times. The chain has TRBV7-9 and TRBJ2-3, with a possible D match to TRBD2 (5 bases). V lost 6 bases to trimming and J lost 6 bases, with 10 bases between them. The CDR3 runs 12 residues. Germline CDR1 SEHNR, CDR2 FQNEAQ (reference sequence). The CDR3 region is CASRSTGDTQYF. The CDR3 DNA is TGTGCCAGCAGGTCAACGGGGGATACGCAGTATTTT.

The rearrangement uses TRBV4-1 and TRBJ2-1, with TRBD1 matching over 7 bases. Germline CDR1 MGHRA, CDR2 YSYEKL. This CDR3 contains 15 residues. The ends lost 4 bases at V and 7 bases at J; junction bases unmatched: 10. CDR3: CASSREGQALNEQFF. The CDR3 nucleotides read TGCGCCAGCAGCCGAGAAGGACAGGCATTGAATGAGCAGTTCTTC.

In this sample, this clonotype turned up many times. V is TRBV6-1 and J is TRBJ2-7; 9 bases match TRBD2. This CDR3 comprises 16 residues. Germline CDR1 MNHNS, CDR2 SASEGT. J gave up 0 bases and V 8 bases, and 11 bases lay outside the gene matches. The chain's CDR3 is CASAASRLADSYEQYF. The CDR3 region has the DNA TGTGCCAGCGCGGCCTCCCGACTAGCGGACTCCTACGAGCAGTACTTC.

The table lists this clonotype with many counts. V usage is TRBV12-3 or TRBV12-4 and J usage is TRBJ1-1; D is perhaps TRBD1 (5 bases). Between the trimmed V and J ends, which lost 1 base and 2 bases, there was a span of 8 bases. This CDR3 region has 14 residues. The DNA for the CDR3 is TGTGCCAGCAGTTTAGTGGGGGATAACACTGAAGCTTTCTTT. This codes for CASSLVGDNTEAFF.

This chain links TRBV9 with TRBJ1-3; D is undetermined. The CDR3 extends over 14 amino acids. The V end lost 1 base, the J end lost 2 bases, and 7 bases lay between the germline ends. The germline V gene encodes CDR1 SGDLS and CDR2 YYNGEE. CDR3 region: CASSVNPAGNTIYF. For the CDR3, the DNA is TGTGCCAGCAGCGTAAATCCCGCTGGAAACACCATATATTTT.

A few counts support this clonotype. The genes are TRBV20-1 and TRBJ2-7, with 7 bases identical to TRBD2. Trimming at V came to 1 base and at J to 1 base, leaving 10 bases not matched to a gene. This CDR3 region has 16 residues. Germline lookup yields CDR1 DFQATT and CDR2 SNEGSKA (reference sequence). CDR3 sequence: CSARASGRQISYEQYF. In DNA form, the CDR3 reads TGCAGTGCTAGAGCGTCCGGGAGGCAGATATCCTACGAGCAGTACTTC.

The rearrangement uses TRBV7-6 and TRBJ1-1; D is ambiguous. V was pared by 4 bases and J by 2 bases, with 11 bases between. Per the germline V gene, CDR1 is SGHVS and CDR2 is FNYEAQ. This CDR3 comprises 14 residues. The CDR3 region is CASSWVGKNTEAFF. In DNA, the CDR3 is TGTGCCAGCAGCTGGGTGGGGAAAAACACTGAAGCTTTCTTT. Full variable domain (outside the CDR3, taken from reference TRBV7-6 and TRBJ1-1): GAGVSQSPRYKVTKRGQDVALRCDPISGHVSLYWYRQALGQGPEFLTYFNYEAQQDKSGLPNDRFSAERPEGSISTLTIQRTEQRDSAMYRCASSWVGKNTEAFFGQGTRLTVV.

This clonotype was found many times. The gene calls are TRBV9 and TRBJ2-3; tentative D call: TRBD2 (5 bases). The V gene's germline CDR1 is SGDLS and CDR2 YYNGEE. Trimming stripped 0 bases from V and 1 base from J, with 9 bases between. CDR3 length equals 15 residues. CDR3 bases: TGTGCCAGCAGCGTAGGAGGACTTCGCACAGATACGCAGTATTTT. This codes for CASSVGGLRTDTQYF.

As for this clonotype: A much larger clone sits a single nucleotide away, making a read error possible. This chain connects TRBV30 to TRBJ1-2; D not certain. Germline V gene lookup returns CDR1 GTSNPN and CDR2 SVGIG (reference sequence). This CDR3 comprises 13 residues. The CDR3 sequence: CARSVWDEYGYTF. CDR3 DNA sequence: TGTGCCCGGAGTGTATGGGATGAATATGGCTACACCTTC. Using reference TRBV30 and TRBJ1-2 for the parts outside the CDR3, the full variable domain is SQTIHQWPATLVQPVGSPLSLECTVEGTSNPNLYWYRQAAGRGLQLLFYSVGIGQISSEVPQNLSASRPQDRQFILSSKKLLLSDSGFYLCARSVWDEYGYTFGSGTRLTVV.

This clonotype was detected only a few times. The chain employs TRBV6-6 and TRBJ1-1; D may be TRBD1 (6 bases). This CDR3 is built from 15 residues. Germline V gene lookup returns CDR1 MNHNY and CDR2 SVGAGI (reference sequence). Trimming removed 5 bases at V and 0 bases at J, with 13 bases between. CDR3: CASSPPGAMNTEAFF. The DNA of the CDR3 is TGTGCCAGCAGTCCCCCGGGGGCGATGAACACTGAAGCTTTCTTT.

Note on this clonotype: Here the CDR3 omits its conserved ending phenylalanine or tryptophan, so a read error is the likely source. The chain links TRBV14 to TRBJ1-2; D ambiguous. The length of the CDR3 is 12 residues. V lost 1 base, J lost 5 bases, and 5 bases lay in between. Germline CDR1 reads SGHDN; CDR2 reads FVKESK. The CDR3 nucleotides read TGTGCCAGCAGCCAAGCCTCATATGGCTACACCCTC. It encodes CASSQASYGYTL.

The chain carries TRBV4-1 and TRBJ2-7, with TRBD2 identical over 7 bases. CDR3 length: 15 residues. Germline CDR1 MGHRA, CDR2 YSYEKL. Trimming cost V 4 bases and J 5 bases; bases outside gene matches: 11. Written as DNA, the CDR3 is TGCGCCAGCAGCCTTAAGCCCCCCGCGGGGGACGAGCAGTACTTC. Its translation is CASSLKPPAGDEQYF.